One sample yielded the 8 T cell receptor beta chains listed below, sequenced in a study of cytomegalovirus exposure and HLA in healthy donors. The PCR employed 60 Vbeta primers together with 13 Jbeta primers. Some clones are missing from TCRdb's copy, which holds only in-frame ones; the method was immunoSEQ multiplex PCR. The data show approximately 77,000 clones, roughly 70% seen once. The sequenced material came from PBMCs. Every receptor here comes from a man between 60 and 75 years old in good health and CMV-seropositive.

V usage is TRBV6-1 and J usage is TRBJ2-7, with 10 bases fitting TRBD1. V shed 8 bases and J 4 bases; nucleotides not matched to a gene: 8. The CDR3 runs to 14 residues. CDR1 MNHNS and CDR2 SASEGT come from the germline V gene. This CDR3 reads CASYGTGEIYEQYF. In nucleotides, the CDR3 is TGTGCCAGCTATGGGACAGGGGAAATATACGAGCAGTACTTC.

The V gene is TRBV4-3, the J gene TRBJ1-3, with 7 bases matching TRBD1. The germline gives CDR1 LGHNA, CDR2 YSLEER. The CDR3 spans 16 residues. Trimming at V came to 1 base and at J to 2 bases, leaving 5 bases not matched to a gene. The CDR3 reads CASSQGSGTAGNTIYF. The CDR3 DNA reads TGCGCCAGCAGCCAAGGATCCGGGACAGCTGGAAACACCATATATTTT.

The chain combines TRBV6-5 with TRBJ1-4, with no clear D. Trimming left V 7 bases short and J 4 bases short, with 13 bases between. This CDR3 region has 14 residues. Germline lookup yields CDR1 MNHEY and CDR2 SVGAGI. This CDR3 reads CASKYGIHNEKLFF. In DNA, the CDR3 is TGTGCCAGCAAATACGGGATCCATAATGAAAAACTGTTTTTT.

The V call is TRBV7-9, the J call TRBJ1-2; 11 nucleotides agree with TRBD1. This CDR3 comprises 16 residues. V shed 5 bases, J shed 6 bases, and the junction held 11 bases outside the gene matches. The germline V gene encodes CDR1 SEHNR and CDR2 FQNEAQ (reference sequence). CDR3 coding DNA: TGTGCCAGCAGCGAATCGGGGACAGGGGGTACTGATGGCTACACCTTC. Translated: CASSESGTGGTDGYTF.

The rearrangement uses TRBV5-1 and TRBJ2-3; 9 nucleotides align to TRBD2. CDR3 size: 16 residues. Unmatched junction bases numbered 3, after V lost 0 bases and J lost 1 base. The germline V gene has CDR1 SGHRS and CDR2 YFSETQ. CDR3 protein: CASSLEAGGGTDTQYF. CDR3 nucleotide sequence: TGCGCCAGCAGCTTGGAAGCGGGGGGTGGCACAGATACGCAGTATTTT. The variable domain in full, completed from reference TRBV5-1 and TRBJ2-3, reads KAGVTQTPRYLIKTRGQQVTLSCSPISGHRSVSWYQQTPGQGLQFLFEYFSETQRNKGNFPGRFSGRQFSNSRSEMNVSTLELGDSALYLCASSLEAGGGTDTQYFGPGTRLTVL.

The chain couples TRBV2 to TRBJ2-5; 15 bases map to TRBD2. Per germline, CDR1 SNHLY and CDR2 FYNNEI. This CDR3 contains 18 residues. V was clipped by 8 bases and J by 4 bases; unmatched bases: 14. The CDR3 is CASGGLGLAGGQGETQYF. Here the CDR3 DNA reads TGTGCCAGCGGGGGGTTGGGACTAGCGGGGGGCCAGGGAGAGACCCAGTACTTC.

The genes are TRBV5-1 and TRBJ1-5, with D possibly TRBD1 on 5 matching bases. V was pared by 2 bases and J by 8 bases, with 11 bases between. The germline gives CDR1 SGHRS, CDR2 YFSETQ. This CDR3 contains 13 residues. In DNA, the CDR3 is TGCGCCAGCAGCTTCCTGACGGGGGAGCCCCAGCATTTT. It encodes CASSFLTGEPQHF.

The genes are TRBV4-2 and TRBJ1-1, with 7 bases fitting TRBD1. Per germline, CDR1 LGHNA and CDR2 YNFKEQ. This CDR3 comprises 14 residues. V lost 5 bases to trimming and J lost 3 bases; unmatched junction nucleotides: 6. CDR3 in DNA: TGTGCCAGCAGCTCTTACAGGGGACACACTGAAGCTTTCTTT. Its protein product is CASSSYRGHTEAFF.